This entry concerns a single T cell receptor beta chain. The antigen is undetermined. These data belong to a study of PD-1 blockade in mismatch repair-deficient tumors. Study-wide context: Patients had over 10 mismatch repair-deficient cancer types, all previously treated and progressing.

Germline V gene data show CDR1 as LNHDA and CDR2 as SQIVND (reference sequence). CDR3 size: 17 residues. V was cut by 3 bases and J by 8 bases, with 23 bases left in between. TCRdb keeps only in-frame clones here, not all; method: immunoSEQ multiplex PCR. The sample yields about 40,000 clones, about 88% seen once. Study-wide findings and caveats: Rapid post-treatment expansion, then contraction, generally preceding radiologic response, marked tumor-resident clones.

The receptor was derived from an adult with mismatch repair-deficient cancer. The rearrangement joins TRBV19 to TRBJ1-5, with D possibly TRBD1 on 5 matching bases. Sequenced material: peripheral blood, taken about 76 weeks after starting pembrolizumab. DNA of the CDR3: TGTGCCAGTAGTATTCCCATCGATCTATCAGGGAGGGAGCCCCAGCATTTT. It yields the protein CASSIPIDLSGREPQHF.